This entry describes one TCR beta chain. Its specificity is unknown. The sample comes from a study of CD8+CD57+ T cells in acquired aplastic anemia. Study-wide context: DNA from sorted CD4+ and CD8+ cells averaged about 3.2 ug. Notes on the study in general: Between patients and controls, CD8+ Simpson's diversity did not vary significantly. There were twenty-nine CD8+ CDR3 sequences that occurred in both patients and controls.

The template for TCR beta VDJ and CDR3 sequence profiling was genomic DNA. MiXCR was run by TCRdb on the reads, yielding one entry per CDR3 protein. The sample consists of under 250,000 distinct CDR3 sequences, approximately 35% of them appearing once. CDR1 and CDR2 (germline): LNHDA, SQIVND (reference sequence). The CDR3 has 15 residues. With 3 bases clipped from V and 4 bases from J, the junction kept 7 bases outside the gene matches. The clonotype comes from a human donor in good health, serving as a control. Input material: sorted CD4+, CD8+, or CD8+CD57+ T cells (not recorded which) from PBMCs. V gene TRBV19 combines with J gene TRBJ1-1; TRBD1 agrees at 8 bases. CDR3 loop: CASSMTGVPSTEAFF. The CDR3 nucleotides are TGTGCCAGTAGTATGACAGGGGTCCCTAGCACTGAAGCTTTCTTT.